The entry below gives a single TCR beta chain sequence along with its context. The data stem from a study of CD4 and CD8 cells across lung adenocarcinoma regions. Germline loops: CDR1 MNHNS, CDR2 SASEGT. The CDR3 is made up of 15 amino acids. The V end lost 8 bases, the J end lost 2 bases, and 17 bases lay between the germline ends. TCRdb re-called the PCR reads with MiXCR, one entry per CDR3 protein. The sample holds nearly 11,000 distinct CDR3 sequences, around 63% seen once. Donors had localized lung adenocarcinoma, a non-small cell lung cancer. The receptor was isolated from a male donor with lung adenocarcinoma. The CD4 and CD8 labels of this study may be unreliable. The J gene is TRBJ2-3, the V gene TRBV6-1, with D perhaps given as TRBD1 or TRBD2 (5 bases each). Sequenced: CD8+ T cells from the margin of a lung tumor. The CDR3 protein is CASSGRQGHTDTQYF. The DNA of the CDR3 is TGTGCCAGCTCGGGAAGGCAGGGCCACACAGATACGCAGTATTTT.